These 3 T cell receptor beta chains came from one sample sequenced in a study of T cell repertoires in cytomegalovirus infection. TCRdb fed the reads into MiXCR, producing one record per CDR3 protein. Of about 740,000 distinct CDR3 sequences in the sample, approximately 40% were seen once. The material sequenced was PBMCs. These receptors were obtained from a human donor in good health (CMV status not recorded). Some clones in this sample may be carry-over from other donors' samples.

This chain uses TRBV9 with TRBJ2-3, with TRBD2 matching over 9 bases. The CDR3 consists of 15 residues. Trimming took 4 bases from V and 2 from J; bases not matched to a gene: 5. Germline CDR1 and CDR2: SGDLS and YYNGEE. The CDR3 protein is CASSRSGGITDTQYF. The CDR3 DNA reads as TGTGCCAGCAGCCGAAGCGGGGGGATCACAGATACGCAGTATTTT. Drawing the rest from reference TRBV9 and TRBJ2-3, the complete variable domain is DSGVTQTPKHLITATGQRVTLRCSPRSGDLSVYWYQQSLDQGLQFLIQYYNGEERAKGNILERFSAQQFPDLHSELNLSSLELGDSALYFCASSRSGGITDTQYFGPGTRLTVL.

The rearrangement links TRBV6-6 to TRBJ1-2; 9 bases are a match to TRBD1. Germline values: CDR1 MNHNY, CDR2 SVGAGI (reference sequence). V was pared by 2 bases and J by 5 bases, with 6 bases of the junction left unmatched. The CDR3 has 15 amino acids. DNA of the CDR3: TGTGCCAGCAGTTACCCACAGGGGGCTTGGTATGGCTACACCTTC. Translation gives CASSYPQGAWYGYTF.

This clonotype was observed a handful of times. The chain has TRBV6-1 and TRBJ1-2, with 7 bases fitting TRBD1. J lost 1 base, V lost 11 bases, and 10 bases had no gene match. The CDR3 spans 14 residues. CDR1 is MNHNS, CDR2 SASEGT, per germline. CDR3 region: CAGRGTEFNYGYTF. The CDR3 DNA sequence: TGTGCCGGTCGAGGGACAGAGTTTAACTATGGCTACACCTTC.